This TCR beta chain is drawn from a study of response to subunit inactivated influenza vaccine. MiXCR, applied by TCRdb to the RT-PCR reads, yields one record per CDR3 protein. The sample shows over 800,000 distinct CDR3 sequences, 21% of them seen only once. The CDR3 is 12 amino acids. V was clipped by 2 bases and J by 3 bases, with 8 bases between them. Looked up from germline, CDR1 is DFQATT and CDR2 is SNEGSKA (reference sequence). Whole-study results and caveats: Researchers suggested that each seasonal influenza vaccination recruits few new T cells.

This clonotype was recorded once. Its antigen is not identified. The sequencing here drew on PBMCs from blood, taken around 5 days after vaccination. The chain carries TRBV20-1 and TRBJ2-7; D remains unclear. The receptor's source is a man aged 50 to 60 who received an inactivated influenza vaccine. The CDR3 reads CSARKTHYEQYF. The CDR3 DNA is TGCAGTGCTAGAAAGACCCACTACGAGCAGTACTTC.